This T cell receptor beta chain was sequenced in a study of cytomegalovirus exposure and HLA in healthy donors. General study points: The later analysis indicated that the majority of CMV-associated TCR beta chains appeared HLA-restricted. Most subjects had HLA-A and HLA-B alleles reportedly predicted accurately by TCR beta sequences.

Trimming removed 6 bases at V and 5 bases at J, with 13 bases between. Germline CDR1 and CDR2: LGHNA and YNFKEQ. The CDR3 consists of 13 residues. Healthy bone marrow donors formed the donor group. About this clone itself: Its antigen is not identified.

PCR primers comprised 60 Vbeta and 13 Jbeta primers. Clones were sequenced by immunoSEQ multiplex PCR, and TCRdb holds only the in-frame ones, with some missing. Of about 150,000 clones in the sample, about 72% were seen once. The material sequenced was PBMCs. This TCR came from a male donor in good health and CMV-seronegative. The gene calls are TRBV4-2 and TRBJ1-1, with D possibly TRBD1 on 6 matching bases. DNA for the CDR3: TGTGCCAGCAGGACACAGGGATGGACTGAAGCTTTCTTT. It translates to CASRTQGWTEAFF.